These 22 T cell receptor beta chains originate from one sample sequenced in a study of blood T cell repertoires in COVID-19. TCRdb keeps only in-frame clones here, not all; method: immunoSEQ multiplex PCR. The table includes around 250,000 clones, approximately 82% detected once. The sample consisted of peripheral blood. The receptors stem from a man of 80 years or more with acute or convalescent COVID-19.

This chain joins TRBV18 and TRBJ1-1; perhaps TRBD1 as D (6 bases). The CDR3 is 16 residues long. From germline, CDR1 is KGHSH and CDR2 LQKENI. V shed 1 base and J shed 0 bases, with 12 bases lying between them. For the CDR3, the DNA is TGTGCCAGCTCACCACAAGTGGGGGCGGTGAACACTGAAGCTTTCTTT. The encoded protein is CASSPQVGAVNTEAFF.

The CDR3 sequence is CASSLGGLQNTGELFF. The CDR3 coding sequence is TGTGCCAGCAGCTTAGGAGGTCTGCAGAACACCGGGGAGCTGTTTTTT. The rearrangement uses TRBV11-2 and TRBJ2-2; D unclear. Germline V gives CDR1 SGHAT, CDR2 FQNNGV. This CDR3 comprises 16 residues. Between the trimmed V and J ends, which lost 1 base and 1 base, there was a span of 10 bases. Variable domain in full (rest from reference TRBV11-2 and TRBJ2-2): EAGVAQSPRYKIIEKRQSVAFWCNPISGHATLYWYQQILGQGPKLLIQFQNNGVVDDSQLPKDRFSAERLKGVDSTLKIQPAKLEDSAVYLCASSLGGLQNTGELFFGEGSRLTVL.

The sample holds a few counts of this clone. V gene TRBV7-9 combines with J gene TRBJ1-1; D ambiguous. The V gene's germline CDR1 is SEHNR and CDR2 FQNEAQ (reference sequence). CDR3 length: 15 amino acids. Trimming pared 1 base from V and 0 bases from J, leaving 9 bases between. The CDR3 nucleotides are TGTGCCAGCAGCTTAGGGGCAGCCATGAACACTGAAGCTTTCTTT. Translating gives CASSLGAAMNTEAFF.

CDR3 protein: CATSDGTRSGDGYTF. CDR3 bases: TGTGCCACCAGTGATGGGACTCGCTCGGGGGATGGCTACACCTTC. V usage is TRBV24-1 and J usage is TRBJ1-2, with D perhaps matching TRBD1 (5 bases). The germline V and J ends were trimmed by 3 bases and 6 bases, with 16 bases remaining between them. CDR3 length: 15 amino acids. Germline CDR1 is KGHDR and CDR2 is SFDVKD.

J is TRBJ2-5 and V is TRBV4-1; TRBD1 agrees at 9 bases. The CDR3 is made up of 15 amino acids. V lost 4 bases, J lost 1 base, and 4 bases stayed unmatched. The germline gives CDR1 MGHRA, CDR2 YSYEKL. Written as DNA, the CDR3 is TGCGCCAGCAGCCTCTCGGGACAGGGCCAAGAGACCCAGTACTTC. Protein: CASSLSGQGQETQYF.

The rearrangement joins TRBV29-1 to TRBJ2-4; maybe TRBD1 (5 bases). CDR3 length equals 12 residues. V gave up 5 bases and J gave up 3 bases, with 8 bases separating them. CDR1 is SQVTM and CDR2 is ANQGSEA in the germline V gene. CDR3 nucleotides: TGCAGCGTTTGGGGCGGCAAAAACATTCAGTACTTC. This sequence encodes CSVWGGKNIQYF. The entire variable domain, with the rest obtained from reference TRBV29-1 and TRBJ2-4, is as follows: SAVISQKPSRDICQRGTSLTIQCQVDSQVTMMFWYRQQPGQSLTLIATANQGSEATYESGFVIDKFPISRPNLTFSTLTVSNMSPEDSSIYLCSVWGGKNIQYFGAGTRLSVL.

V and J are TRBV7-9 and TRBJ1-6, with 7 positions matching TRBD1. Trimming removed 1 base from V and 5 bases from J; junction bases left unmatched: 5. This CDR3 contains 16 residues. Germline assignment: CDR1 SEHNR and CDR2 FQNEAQ (reference sequence). This CDR3 reads CASSLGRTGNNSPLHF. In DNA, the CDR3 is TGTGCCAGCAGCTTAGGTCGGACAGGAAATAATTCACCCCTCCACTTT.

The gene calls are TRBV11-2 and TRBJ1-2; no reliable D call. Trimming cost V 0 bases and J 4 bases, with 9 bases left between them. Germline values: CDR1 SGHAT, CDR2 FQNNGV. The CDR3 spans 14 residues. CDR3 in DNA: TGTGCCAGCAGCTTAGATGGCAGTCCCTATGGCTACACCTTC. It is translated as CASSLDGSPYGYTF.

The gene calls are TRBV27 and TRBJ1-1; a possible D gene is TRBD1 (5 bases). Trimming removed 6 bases at V and 3 bases at J, with 14 bases between. Germline assignment: CDR1 MNHEY and CDR2 SMNVEV (reference sequence). The CDR3 has 14 amino acids. The CDR3: CASSSQERHTEAFF. The CDR3, as DNA: TGTGCCAGCAGCTCACAGGAGAGACACACTGAAGCTTTCTTT.

This chain uses TRBV28 with TRBJ2-7; the match to TRBD1 covers 7 bases. Germline CDR1 reads MDHEN; CDR2 reads SYDVKM. CDR3 length: 12 residues. The V and J ends lost 8 bases and 4 bases, in that order; junction bases with no gene match: 5. CDR3 loop: CASRQGRYEQYF. In nucleotides, the CDR3 is TGTGCCAGCCGACAGGGAAGGTACGAGCAGTACTTC.

V and J are TRBV6-6 and TRBJ2-2, with 11 bases matching TRBD2. CDR1 is MNHNY, CDR2 SVGAGI, per germline (reference sequence). Unmatched junction bases numbered 6, after V lost 6 bases and J lost 6 bases. The CDR3 is 15 amino acids. CDR3 DNA sequence: TGTGCCAGCAGCAGTAGCGGGAGGGCTTCCGGGGAGCTGTTTTTT. It codes for CASSSSGRASGELFF.

The V gene is TRBV11-2, the J gene TRBJ2-1; 9 bases align to TRBD1. In germline, CDR1 is SGHAT, CDR2 FQNNGV. The V segment lost 1 base and the J segment 6 bases; nucleotides outside the gene matches: 13. CDR3 length equals 18 residues. Here the CDR3 reads CASSLVLGGLTGGNEQFF. The CDR3 nucleotides are TGTGCCAGCAGCTTAGTGCTGGGTGGGTTGACAGGGGGCAATGAGCAGTTCTTC.

This clone occurred a few times. The chain couples TRBV7-2 to TRBJ2-7; D unclear. This CDR3 comprises 13 residues. V was trimmed by 5 bases and J by 1 base, leaving 9 bases between them. Germline CDR1 is SGHTA and CDR2 is FQGNSA. CDR3 DNA: TGTGCCAGCAGCGCCCGGGTTTCCTACGAGCAGTACTTC. It translates to CASSARVSYEQYF.

The chain links TRBV2 to TRBJ1-1; D unresolved. Germline lookup yields CDR1 SNHLY and CDR2 FYNNEI. This CDR3 is 12 amino acids long. Trimming took 4 bases from V and 5 from J, leaving 8 bases between them. CDR3 DNA sequence: TGTGCCAGCAGTGGGCTAGGTACTGAAGCTTTCTTT. Translating gives CASSGLGTEAFF.

V gene TRBV12-3 or TRBV12-4 combines with J gene TRBJ1-5; TRBD1 matches at 7 bases. The V and J ends lost 7 bases and 4 bases, in that order; junction bases with no gene match: 4. This CDR3 has 13 residues. Here the CDR3 reads CASTDRVNQPQHF. DNA of the CDR3: TGTGCCAGCACCGACAGGGTTAATCAGCCCCAGCATTTT.

This CDR3 is CASSALANITYNEQFF. The CDR3 bases are TGTGCCAGCAGTGCACTAGCTAATATCACCTACAATGAGCAGTTCTTC. The V and J genes are TRBV6-1 and TRBJ2-1, with D maybe TRBD2 (6 bases). The CDR3 is 16 residues long. V was pared by 4 bases and J by 2 bases, with 15 bases between. CDR1 and CDR2 from the germline V gene are MNHNS and SASEGT.

V and J are TRBV5-6 and TRBJ1-2; TRBD1 matches 8 bases. CDR1 is SGHDT, CDR2 YYEEEE, per germline. The length of the CDR3 is 13 residues. Trimming cost V 4 bases and J 4 bases; bases outside gene matches: 3. Written as DNA, the CDR3 is TGTGCCAGCAGCGCAGGGGGCGCCTATGGCTACACCTTC. This gives the protein CASSAGGAYGYTF.

The CDR3 DNA reads TGTGCCAGCAGCCTCCGGGACAGGGGAGGACCCTCCGAGCAGTACTTC. Translating gives CASSLRDRGGPSEQYF. This chain connects TRBV27 to TRBJ2-7, with 10 bases identical to TRBD1. The CDR3 loop spans 16 amino acids. With 6 bases clipped from V and 6 bases from J, the junction kept 14 bases outside the gene matches. Germline loops: CDR1 MNHEY, CDR2 SMNVEV (reference sequence).

This sequence joins TRBV29-1 and TRBJ2-7, with TRBD1 identical over 7 bases. This CDR3 has 12 amino acids. Germline values: CDR1 SQVTM, CDR2 ANQGSEA. V gave up 7 bases and J gave up 3 bases; unmatched junction bases: 6. The CDR3 is CSARDSYYEQYF. DNA of the CDR3: TGCAGCGCGAGGGACAGTTACTACGAGCAGTACTTC.

The J gene is TRBJ2-7, the V gene TRBV21-1; the table's TRBD1 call for D was not verified on the DNA. TRBV21-1 is designated a pseudogene. The CDR3 runs to 13 residues. CDR3 amino acids: CASSPLGPYEQYF. The CDR3 coding sequence is TGTGCCAGCAGCCCCCTGGGCCCCTACGAGCAGTACTTC.

The genes are TRBV7-2 and TRBJ1-1, with 7 bases aligning to TRBD1. The germline CDR1 and CDR2 sequences are SGHTA and FQGNSA. This CDR3 contains 15 residues. V lost 2 bases, J lost 5 bases, and 8 bases stayed unmatched. CDR3 protein: CASSLRVRGETEAFF. CDR3 nucleotides: TGTGCCAGCAGCTTAAGGGTCAGGGGGGAGACTGAAGCTTTCTTT.

The V call is TRBV7-2, the J call TRBJ2-7; TRBD2 matches 9 bases. V gave up 5 bases and J gave up 2 bases; unmatched junction bases: 7. Germline V CDR1 and CDR2: SGHTA, FQGNSA. This CDR3 comprises 15 residues. The CDR3 nucleotides read TGTGCCAGCAGCCCGACAGCGGGGGGCACCTACGAGCAGTACTTC. It encodes CASSPTAGGTYEQYF. The full variable domain, rest sourced from reference TRBV7-2 and TRBJ2-7, is GAGVSQSPSNKVTEKGKDVELRCDPISGHTALYWYRQSLGQGLEFLIYFQGNSAPDKSGLPSDRFSAERTGGSVSTLTIQRTQQEDSAVYLCASSPTAGGTYEQYFGPGTRLTVT.